These 32 T cell receptor beta chains were all obtained from the same sample, sequenced in a study of early T cells in non-severe SARS-CoV-2 infection. TCRdb called the 5' RACE reads again in MiXCR, with one record for every CDR3 protein. Here the sample spans 66,000 or so distinct CDR3 sequences, less than 15% being singletons. Sequenced material: whole blood. The receptors derive from an adult who was a healthcare worker with PCR-confirmed SARS-CoV-2 infection or an uninfected control (not recorded which).

The chain uses TRBV20-1 and TRBJ2-1, with 10 nucleotides matching TRBD2. This CDR3 is 15 amino acids long. V was clipped by 5 bases and J by 2 bases; unmatched bases: 6. Germline V gene lookup returns CDR1 DFQATT and CDR2 SNEGSKA (reference sequence). The CDR3 region is CSAYPLAGTYNEQFF. The DNA of the CDR3 is TGCAGTGCTTACCCACTAGCGGGAACCTACAATGAGCAGTTCTTC.

The chain is built from TRBV29-1 and TRBJ2-3; D could derive from TRBD1 or TRBD2 (5 bases each). CDR1 and CDR2 from the germline V gene are SQVTM and ANQGSEA. Between the trimmed V and J ends, which lost 6 bases and 1 base, there was a span of 11 bases. This CDR3 has 13 amino acids. As DNA, the CDR3 is TGCAGCGTCGTCCCGGGACGCACAGATACGCAGTATTTT. Translated, it gives CSVVPGRTDTQYF.

V is TRBV20-1 and J is TRBJ1-2; no clear D. CDR1 is DFQATT, CDR2 SNEGSKA, per germline (reference sequence). The CDR3 runs to 11 residues. The V and J ends lost 0 bases and 11 bases respectively, with 10 bases between them. DNA of the CDR3: TGCAGTGCTAGAGATCCGGGCTATTACACCTTC. Its translation: CSARDPGYYTF.

This clonotype showed up many times. The genes are TRBV6-2 or TRBV6-3 and TRBJ2-2, with 10 bases matching TRBD1. Germline trimming cut 0 bases from V and 0 bases from J; bases unmatched to any gene: 10. The CDR3 spans 20 residues. Germline values: CDR1 MNHEY, CDR2 SVGEGT. Here the CDR3 DNA reads TGTGCCAGCAGTTACTCGATGGACAGGGGGACTATCGCGAACACCGGGGAGCTGTTTTTT. It codes for CASSYSMDRGTIANTGELFF.

This chain connects TRBV5-1 to TRBJ2-7; 8 positions agree with TRBD2. CDR3 length: 15 residues. CDR1 SGHRS and CDR2 YFSETQ come from the germline V gene. Unmatched junction bases numbered 10, after V lost 4 bases and J lost 4 bases. The CDR3 reads CASSPHGGGVYEQYF. As DNA, the CDR3 is TGCGCCAGCAGCCCACACGGGGGGGGCGTGTACGAGCAGTACTTC.

This clonotype has a count of ten or more. The rearrangement uses TRBV24-1 and TRBJ2-1; maybe TRBD2 (6 bases). Trimming removed 4 bases from V and 7 bases from J, with 19 bases in between. The CDR3 covers 16 residues. Germline V gene data show CDR1 as KGHDR and CDR2 as SFDVKD. CDR3 sequence: CATSDSQAGSWNEQFF. CDR3 coding DNA: TGTGCCACCAGTGACTCTCAGGCCGGGAGTTGGAATGAGCAGTTCTTC.

The chain is built from TRBV28 and TRBJ2-7, with a weak D call TRBD2 (5 bases). Trimming pared 7 bases from V and 8 bases from J, leaving 12 bases between. Per the germline V gene, CDR1 is MDHEN and CDR2 is SYDVKM. This CDR3 is 11 amino acids long. CDR3 DNA sequence: TGTGCCAGCACCGACTACTTTAAGCAGTACTTC. Amino acid sequence: CASTDYFKQYF.

This clonotype was seen ten or more times. The chain combines TRBV5-1 with TRBJ2-7; tentatively, D is TRBD2 (5 bases). Germline CDR1 is SGHRS and CDR2 is YFSETQ. The V end was cut by 1 base, the J end by 3 bases, with 8 bases between. This CDR3 region has 13 residues. DNA of the CDR3: TGCGCCAGCAGCTTGTTGGGAGACTACGAGCAGTACTTC. This sequence encodes CASSLLGDYEQYF.

Note on this clonotype: At one end the junction does not follow the germline gene, possibly because of a read error. The chain is built from TRBV3-1 and TRBJ2-7; D is uncertain. The CDR3 sequence is 12 residues long. Germline CDR1 reads LGHDT; CDR2 reads YNNKEL (reference sequence). CDR3 in amino acids: CASSPRSYVQYF. The CDR3 DNA is TGTGCCAGCAGCCCAAGGTCCTACGTGCAGTACTTC.

Only a few counts were recorded for this clonotype. The rearrangement links TRBV9 to TRBJ2-2; D gene ambiguous. The ends were cut back, 0 bases at V and 8 bases at J, with 11 bases in the middle. The CDR3 loop spans 14 amino acids. Germline V gene data show CDR1 as SGDLS and CDR2 as YYNGEE. The CDR3 here is CASSVAAAGGELFF. In nucleotides, the CDR3 is TGTGCCAGCAGCGTAGCCGCGGCTGGTGGGGAGCTGTTTTTT.

The chain carries TRBV27 and TRBJ1-6; D possibly corresponds to TRBD1 (6 bases). Germline CDR1 is MNHEY and CDR2 is SMNVEV (reference sequence). This CDR3 spans 14 amino acids. The V end was cut by 6 bases, the J end by 3 bases, with 9 bases between. The CDR3 spells CASRADSYNSPLHF. CDR3 bases: TGTGCCAGCAGGGCGGACAGCTATAATTCACCCCTCCACTTT.

This clonotype has a count of ten or more. The chain carries TRBV10-3 and TRBJ1-5, with D possibly TRBD1 on 6 matching bases. V was trimmed by 4 bases and J by 11 bases, leaving 15 bases between them. This CDR3 comprises 13 residues. CDR1 and CDR2 from the germline V gene are ENHRY and SYGVKD. CDR3 sequence: CAISVNREQAQHF. Here the CDR3 DNA reads TGTGCCATCAGTGTTAACAGGGAGCAGGCCCAGCATTTT.

This clonotype was seen only a few times. The rearrangement joins TRBV6-1 to TRBJ2-7; D is possibly TRBD1 or TRBD2 (5 bases each). The germline CDR1 and CDR2 sequences are MNHNS and SASEGT. V lost 6 bases and J 0 bases, leaving 12 bases between the germline ends. There are 14 residues in the CDR3. CDR3 DNA sequence: TGTGCCAGCAGCCGGCTTGGGACCTCCTACGAGCAGTACTTC. This codes for CASSRLGTSYEQYF.

This clonotype was found a few times. V and J are TRBV7-9 and TRBJ1-4; the D is unclear. Deletions cut 1 base from V and 5 bases from J, with 8 bases between. Germline loops: CDR1 SEHNR, CDR2 FQNEAQ (reference sequence). This CDR3 comprises 14 residues. CDR3 region: CASSLESVNEKLFF. The CDR3 coding sequence is TGTGCCAGCAGCTTAGAGTCAGTGAATGAAAAACTGTTTTTT.

This clonotype showed up many times. The genes are TRBV6-1 and TRBJ2-6; no clear D gene. V gave up 7 bases and J gave up 0 bases, with 10 bases separating them. Germline V lookup: CDR1 MNHNS, CDR2 SASEGT. The CDR3 is made up of 15 amino acids. Written as DNA, the CDR3 is TGTGCCAGCACCATCCAGTTCTCTGGGGCCAACGTCCTGACTTTC. Its translation is CASTIQFSGANVLTF.

The chain recombines TRBV9 with TRBJ2-1, with 7 positions matching TRBD1. The CDR3 covers 15 residues. After removal of 0 bases from V and 2 bases from J, the junction contained 2 bases not matched to a gene. Germline CDR1 SGDLS, CDR2 YYNGEE. The CDR3 loop is CASSVDGTAYNEQFF. The CDR3 coding sequence is TGTGCCAGCAGCGTAGATGGGACAGCCTACAATGAGCAGTTCTTC.

This clonotype was counted between two and nine times. CDR3 nucleotides: TGTGCCAGCAAGGACAGGGCCAAGGGGAACACCGGGGAGCTGTTTTTT. It encodes CASKDRAKGNTGELFF. The chain is built from TRBV27 and TRBJ2-2, with TRBD1 matching 8 bases. This CDR3 contains 16 residues. Germline CDR1 reads MNHEY; CDR2 reads SMNVEV (reference sequence). V lost 7 bases to trimming and J lost 1 base; unmatched junction nucleotides: 8.

Judged by abundance, this clonotype is medium-sized. The chain combines TRBV27 with TRBJ2-7; a possible D gene is TRBD2 (6 bases). The CDR3 consists of 14 residues. Germline CDR1 MNHEY, CDR2 SMNVEV (reference sequence). V lost 5 bases, J lost 2 bases, and 13 bases lay in between. The CDR3 loop is CASSAAEGAYEQYF. CDR3 DNA sequence: TGTGCCAGCAGTGCCGCGGAGGGTGCCTACGAGCAGTACTTC.

This rearrangement joins TRBV7-8 to TRBJ2-1; D unresolved. CDR1 is SGHVS and CDR2 is FQNEAQ in the germline V gene. CDR3 length: 15 amino acids. V lost 1 base and J 6 bases, leaving 13 bases between the germline ends. The CDR3 bases are TGTGCCAGCAGCTTAGTTTTTGGTTACCGCAATGAGCAGTTCTTC. Its protein product is CASSLVFGYRNEQFF.

V and J are TRBV28 and TRBJ1-5; D is possibly TRBD1 (5 bases). CDR1 is MDHEN, CDR2 SYDVKM, per germline. CDR3 size: 17 residues. The germline V and J ends were trimmed by 1 base and 2 bases, with 15 bases remaining between them. DNA of the CDR3: TGTGCCAGCAGTTTATCGTTAGGCAGGGAGGGCAATCAGCCCCAGCATTTT. It is translated as CASSLSLGREGNQPQHF.

This clonotype occurred many times. The chain uses TRBV29-1 and TRBJ2-4, with 7 bases aligning to TRBD2. The germline gives CDR1 SQVTM, CDR2 ANQGSEA. The length of the CDR3 is 13 residues. After removal of 4 bases from V and 6 bases from J, the junction contained 6 bases not matched to a gene. The CDR3 sequence: CSVVGRAGNIQYF. The CDR3 nucleotides read TGCAGCGTTGTAGGGAGGGCTGGAAACATTCAGTACTTC.

This clonotype has just a few counts. The V and J genes are TRBV2 and TRBJ2-5, with D unclear. This CDR3 region has 14 residues. Germline values: CDR1 SNHLY, CDR2 FYNNEI. V dropped 4 bases and J dropped 0 bases, with 9 bases sitting between them. CDR3 region: CASSASRYQETQYF. The CDR3 DNA reads TGTGCCAGCAGTGCGTCACGGTACCAAGAGACCCAGTACTTC.

This chain connects TRBV15 to TRBJ2-7; no definite D call. This CDR3 contains 12 residues. Trimming removed 1 base from V and 4 bases from J, with 5 bases in between. CDR1 is LNHNV and CDR2 is YYDKDF in the germline V gene (reference sequence). For the CDR3, the DNA is TGTGCCACCAGCAGAGTAGGATACGAGCAGTACTTC. As protein: CATSRVGYEQYF.

The V gene is TRBV4-1, the J gene TRBJ2-7; 10 bases are a match to TRBD2. The germline V gene encodes CDR1 MGHRA and CDR2 YSYEKL. V lost 1 base, J lost 4 bases, and 10 bases stayed unmatched. The CDR3 contains 17 residues. CDR3 nucleotide sequence: TGCGCCAGCAGCCAAGTCCTCACTAGCGGGGCATCGTACGAGCAGTACTTC. Its translation: CASSQVLTSGASYEQYF.

The table lists this clonotype with a few counts. The V gene is TRBV6-6, the J gene TRBJ2-1, with 7 bases identical to TRBD1. The germline V gene encodes CDR1 MNHNY and CDR2 SVGAGI (reference sequence). This CDR3 contains 13 residues. CDR3 sequence reads: CGVTGSSRNEQFF. CDR3 nucleotides: TGTGGGGTGACAGGGTCAAGTCGTAATGAGCAGTTCTTC.

This clonotype has ten or more counts. This sequence joins TRBV10-3 and TRBJ2-5, with 13 bases lining up with TRBD2. This CDR3 has 15 amino acids. Germline lookup yields CDR1 ENHRY and CDR2 SYGVKD. V lost 3 bases, J lost 5 bases, and 3 bases stayed unmatched. CDR3 bases: TGTGCCATCAGTGACGGACTAGCGGGAGTGGAGACCCAGTACTTC. Its protein product is CAISDGLAGVETQYF.

This clonotype was counted between two and nine times. The chain is built from TRBV10-3 and TRBJ2-1, with D hard to call. The CDR3 spans 15 residues. The V end was cut by 3 bases, the J end by 1 base, with 10 bases between. Germline CDR1 is ENHRY and CDR2 is SYGVKD. The chain's CDR3 is CAISDGIRSYNEQFF. CDR3 DNA sequence: TGTGCCATCAGTGATGGGATCAGGTCCTACAATGAGCAGTTCTTC.

This clonotype was counted between two and nine times. The rearrangement uses TRBV20-1 and TRBJ2-7; D is perhaps TRBD2 (6 bases). Trimming pared 6 bases from V and 2 bases from J, leaving 17 bases between. The germline V gene encodes CDR1 DFQATT and CDR2 SNEGSKA (reference sequence). The CDR3 has 14 amino acids. The CDR3 sequence: CSAPFGSGAYEQYF. The CDR3 bases are TGCAGTGCCCCCTTTGGGTCGGGAGCCTACGAGCAGTACTTC.

In regard to this clonotype: A much larger clone lies one base from this, so it may be a read error. The rearrangement links TRBV7-9 to TRBJ2-1, with D perhaps matching TRBD2 (6 bases). CDR3 length: 16 residues. Germline CDR1 and CDR2: SEHNR and FQNEAQ (reference sequence). CDR3 amino acids: CASSFSSSALGHERFF. The CDR3 nucleotides read TGTGCCAGCAGCTTCAGTTCTAGCGCCCTGGGCCATGAGCGGTTCTTC.

For the CDR3, the DNA is TGTGCCAGCAGTGAACGGGGGCTAGGGACTGAAGCTTTCTTT. Amino acid sequence: CASSERGLGTEAFF. The chain has TRBV25-1 and TRBJ1-1; maybe TRBD1 (6 bases). V lost 2 bases, J lost 5 bases, and 12 bases lay in between. CDR1 is MGHDK and CDR2 is SYGVNS in the germline V gene. The CDR3 sequence is 14 residues long.

In this sample, this clonotype turned up a few times. The V gene is TRBV20-1, the J gene TRBJ1-5; TRBD1 matches 11 bases. The germline V gene encodes CDR1 DFQATT and CDR2 SNEGSKA (reference sequence). V was pared by 4 bases and J by 6 bases, with 8 bases of the junction left unmatched. The CDR3 runs to 15 residues. The CDR3 sequence is CSATLGQGASQPQHF. The CDR3 DNA follows: TGCAGTGCTACCTTAGGACAGGGGGCGTCTCAGCCCCAGCATTTT.

This clonotype has just a few counts. The rearrangement links TRBV4-1 to TRBJ1-4; TRBD1 aligns across 7 bases. J gave up 7 bases and V 4 bases, and 12 bases lay outside the gene matches. The CDR3 is 16 amino acids. CDR1 is MGHRA, CDR2 YSYEKL, per germline. CDR3 sequence (DNA): TGCGCCAGCAGCCCTAACCCCAGGGGGGTTTTTGAAAAACTGTTTTTT. Amino acids: CASSPNPRGVFEKLFF.